This record covers a single T cell receptor beta chain. The sample holds a few counts of this clonotype. It lacks a known antigen. Lacking the conserved final phenylalanine or tryptophan, this CDR3 likely reflects a read error. The V and J ends are trimmed by 2 bases and 0 bases, leaving 13 bases between them. A total of 17 residues make up the CDR3, ends included. Only the CDR3 part of the read is kept: 51 bases, read in frame from the first base. Via the germline V gene, CDR1 is MNHNS and CDR2 SASEGT. Genomic DNA extracted from bulk tumor tissue served as TCR template, with roughly 600 ng gDNA amplified per sample. During surgery, multiple biopsies were taken from each primary tumor, with sampling sites spaced as far apart as possible within the tumor mass. The study cohort was described as untreated, and the patients were newly diagnosed NSCLC cases having curative surgery. The donors were about 14 patients with newly diagnosed non-small cell lung cancer who were having surgery with curative intent. The resected tumor masses were reviewed by two independent pathologists. Only DNA and RNA samples of high quality went on to sequencing.

This entry is derived from a study of immune heterogeneity within non-small cell lung tumors (dated by TCRdb to between 2017 and 2018). Some background on the complete study: By histology, the tumors were several squamous cell carcinomas, around 10 non-squamous carcinomas and 1 tumor not otherwise specified. The study combined whole-exome sequencing, RNA-seq and TCR beta repertoire sequencing of multiple spatially distinct regions from each NSCLC tumor to examine intratumoral immune heterogeneity. TCR repertoires were analyzed from around 57 tumor loci of about 15 patients, while transcriptome data covered only around 45 loci from roughly 12 patients. For mutant peptides 8 to 11 amino acids long, netMHCpan-3.0 predicted neoantigen binding to the HLA alleles of each patient.

Broader findings and caveats from the paper: Within a given patient, the same dominant CDR3B clonotypes showed up repeatedly across loci, although different tumor locations also carried unique high-frequency clones. Local T-cell repertoire clonality showed a statistically significant but moderate positive correlation with local tumor mutational burden (R roughly 0.31). High-frequency TCR beta clonotypes were largely distinct between individual patients.

The TCR beta CDR3 region was amplified with a multiplex PCR system whose first round of about 10 cycles used 32 V-gene forward primers and 13 J-gene reverse primers. The first PCR round used a QIAGEN Multiplex PCR Kit, and the primer sequences were filed in Chinese patent CN105087789A. A second PCR round added Illumina universal primers using the Phusion High-Fidelity PCR Kit. TCR libraries were paired-end sequenced at 151 bp read length on the Illumina HiSeq X Ten platform. The paper's processing steps were these. Reads lacking multiplex PCR primers were removed with Cutadapt, read pairs were merged with PEAR, and CDR3 regions were called with MiXCR default settings. Shannon entropy measured repertoire diversity, while clonality was calculated as one minus the Shannon entropy divided by the ln of the count of productive unique sequences. Clonotypes at a frequency of at least 0.5% were defined as dominant or high-frequency T-cell clones. Starting from the raw public reads, TCRdb applied fastp trimming at Q25, assembled clones with MiXCR and retained in-frame beta chains. CDR3 protein sequences are deduplicated, and each keeps its most common genes and DNA. The V and J calls reflect TCRdb's pipeline rather than the authors' work. A total of roughly 4,500 distinct CDR3 sequences appear in this sample, approximately 25% of them only once. The ten largest clones represent less than 15% of the sample.

The sequencing input was lung tumor tissue. The source of this sequence is a man between 60 and 75 years old with non-small cell lung cancer. The rearranged segments are TRBV6-1 and TRBJ2-2, with TRBD1 as a weak D call on 5 bases. The nucleotides read TGTGCCAGCAGTGAAACCGTCGGCAGGGCGAACACCGGGGAGCTGTTTCTT. Its protein reads: CASSETVGRANTGELFL.